One and the same sample provided the 28 T cell receptor beta chains below, sequenced in a study of control samples from healthy donors and cancer patients. This table comes from immunoSEQ multiplex PCR, and its TCRdb copy is limited to in-frame clones, with some not included. In the table there are around 150,000 clones, about 90% of which are singletons. The source material was blood. These receptor sequences come from a man aged 18 to 29 in good health.

This chain connects TRBV6-4 to TRBJ2-3, with D possibly matching TRBD2 (5 bases). Germline V gives CDR1 MRHNA, CDR2 SNTAGT. The CDR3 length is 15 residues. V shed 0 bases and J shed 0 bases, with 7 bases lying between them. CDR3 in amino acids: CASSDSPSSTDTQYF. CDR3 coding DNA: TGTGCCAGCAGTGACTCCCCTAGCAGCACAGATACGCAGTATTTT.

A few counts support this clone. The rearrangement joins TRBV4-3 to TRBJ2-1, with TRBD2 identical over 8 bases. This CDR3 has 15 residues. Germline V gene data show CDR1 as LGHNA and CDR2 as YSLEER. V was pared by 0 bases and J by 7 bases, with 5 bases of the junction left unmatched. In DNA form, the CDR3 reads TGCGCCAGCAGCCAAGAATACGGGGGGGCGAATGAGCAGTTCTTC. Translating gives CASSQEYGGANEQFF.

This rearrangement joins TRBV5-1 to TRBJ1-3; perhaps TRBD1 as D (5 bases). Deletions cut 0 bases from V and 0 bases from J, with 13 bases between. The CDR3 has 17 residues. Germline V gene sequence: CDR1 SGHRS, CDR2 YFSETQ. CDR3 sequence (DNA): TGCGCCAGCAGCTTGGAGGCAGGGCGATCCTCTGGAAACACCATATATTTT. It is translated as CASSLEAGRSSGNTIYF.

This clone was seen just once. The rearrangement links TRBV20-1 to TRBJ2-7; the D call may be TRBD1 or TRBD2 (5 bases each). This CDR3 has 10 residues. Germline V lookup: CDR1 DFQATT, CDR2 SNEGSKA (reference sequence). V was pared by 7 bases and J by 5 bases, with 9 bases between. The CDR3 bases are TGCAGTGTTTGGGGGAACGAGCAGTACTTC. Its protein product is CSVWGNEQYF.

This chain joins TRBV30 and TRBJ1-3; TRBD1 matches at 9 bases. The ends lost 0 bases at V and 4 bases at J; junction bases unmatched: 4. Germline assignment: CDR1 GTSNPN and CDR2 SVGIG (reference sequence). This CDR3 is built from 15 residues. The CDR3 sequence is CAWSVLGTGGNTIYF. The CDR3 DNA reads as TGTGCCTGGAGTGTACTCGGGACAGGGGGAAACACCATATATTTT.

The chain recombines TRBV13 with TRBJ2-7; TRBD1 matches 7 bases. The trim removed 4 bases at V and 4 bases at J, leaving 10 bases unmatched. Per the germline V gene, CDR1 is PRHDT and CDR2 is FYEKMQ (reference sequence). CDR3 length: 15 residues. In DNA form, the CDR3 reads TGTGCCAGCAGCTCAACAGGGGATGGCGTGTACGAGCAGTACTTC. It specifies CASSSTGDGVYEQYF.

This clone was detected only once. The chain combines TRBV19 with TRBJ2-3; D is ambiguous. Germline-derived CDR1 and CDR2 are LNHDA and SQIVND (reference sequence). V lost 6 bases, J lost 4 bases, and 8 bases lay in between. This CDR3 spans 12 amino acids. CDR3 sequence: CASRGRADTQYF. The CDR3 DNA follows: TGTGCCAGTAGAGGTCGGGCAGATACGCAGTATTTT.

The chain couples TRBV7-2 to TRBJ2-3; 10 nucleotides line up with TRBD2. CDR1 SGHTA and CDR2 FQGNSA come from the germline V gene. The CDR3 totals 15 residues. Trimming took 5 bases from V and 2 from J; bases not matched to a gene: 4. The CDR3 DNA follows: TGTGCCAGCAGCACAACTAGCGGGGACACAGATACGCAGTATTTT. Amino acid sequence: CASSTTSGDTDTQYF.

CDR3 DNA sequence: TGTGCCAGCAGCCTGGGCCAGGAGACTGAAGCTTTCTTT. Its protein product is CASSLGQETEAFF. The chain is built from TRBV3-1 (or the pseudogene TRBV3-2) and TRBJ1-1; D call uncertain. Trimming cost V 4 bases and J 5 bases, with 11 bases left between them. From germline, CDR1 is LGHDT and CDR2 YNNKEL (reference sequence). The CDR3 is 13 amino acids.

The V gene is TRBV5-6, the J gene TRBJ2-2; 9 bases agree with TRBD2. Germline CDR1 and CDR2: SGHDT and YYEEEE. The CDR3 length is 16 residues. The V segment lost 3 bases and the J segment 3 bases; nucleotides outside the gene matches: 6. CDR3: CASSSSGGWYTGELFF. CDR3 bases: TGTGCCAGCAGCTCCAGCGGGGGGTGGTACACCGGGGAGCTGTTTTTT.

This clone was detected only once. The chain combines TRBV2 with TRBJ2-5, with a possible D match to TRBD1 (5 bases). The CDR3 sequence is 13 residues long. Between the trimmed V and J ends, which lost 1 base and 3 bases, there was a span of 6 bases. Germline V gene data show CDR1 as SNHLY and CDR2 as FYNNEI. The CDR3 sequence: CASSEEGEETQYF. The CDR3 nucleotides are TGTGCCAGCAGTGAAGAAGGGGAAGAGACCCAGTACTTC.

This chain connects TRBV10-3 to TRBJ2-1; 10 bases match TRBD1. This CDR3 contains 16 residues. Germline CDR1 ENHRY, CDR2 SYGVKD. V lost 5 bases, J lost 4 bases, and 8 bases stayed unmatched. Here the CDR3 DNA reads TGTGCCATCAGTTCAACCGGGACAGGGGAATACAATGAGCAGTTCTTC. This gives the protein CAISSTGTGEYNEQFF.

The chain is built from TRBV19 and TRBJ1-5; 7 nucleotides align to TRBD1. The CDR3 has 15 amino acids. Germline CDR1 is LNHDA and CDR2 is SQIVND (reference sequence). With V trimmed by 3 bases and J by 4 bases, 6 bases remained unmatched. Written as DNA, the CDR3 is TGTGCCAGTAGTATTCTAGGGGGCGGTAATCAGCCCCAGCATTTT. Protein sequence: CASSILGGGNQPQHF.

This chain joins TRBV19 and TRBJ2-2, with D perhaps TRBD1 or TRBD2 (6 bases each). Germline V CDR1 and CDR2: LNHDA, SQIVND (reference sequence). The CDR3 is 15 residues long. V shed 3 bases and J shed 2 bases, with 10 bases lying between them. The CDR3 bases are TGTGCCAGTAGTATCGGGGGCTTAAACACCGGGGAGCTGTTTTTT. Amino acids: CASSIGGLNTGELFF.

This chain uses TRBV27 with TRBJ1-5; D remains ambiguous. CDR1 and CDR2 from the germline V gene are MNHEY and SMNVEV (reference sequence). With 2 bases removed from V and 7 bases from J, the gap between germline ends came to 9 bases. This CDR3 has 13 residues. The CDR3 reads CASSLGQGQPQHF. The CDR3 DNA reads as TGTGCCAGCAGTTTAGGGCAAGGCCAGCCCCAGCATTTT.

The sample holds one count of this clone. CDR3 DNA sequence: TGTGCCAGCAGCCTAAGGACGGCGGATAATTCACCCCTCCACTTT. Its protein product is CASSLRTADNSPLHF. This chain joins TRBV11-2 and TRBJ1-6; D unresolved. The CDR3 spans 15 residues. V dropped 5 bases and J dropped 5 bases, with 13 bases sitting between them. CDR1 is SGHAT and CDR2 is FQNNGV in the germline V gene.

V usage is TRBV5-1 and J usage is TRBJ1-3; D might be TRBD1 (6 bases). Per germline, CDR1 SGHRS and CDR2 YFSETQ. The CDR3 contains 17 residues. V lost 0 bases and J lost 0, with 13 bases in between. In DNA, the CDR3 is TGCGCCAGCAGCTTGGCCTCAGGGGCGAGCTCTGGAAACACCATATATTTT. Translating gives CASSLASGASSGNTIYF.

The chain joins TRBV6-2 or TRBV6-3 to TRBJ2-7, with 7 positions matching TRBD1. V gave up 2 bases and J gave up 6 bases; unmatched junction bases: 4. This CDR3 has 13 residues. The germline V gene encodes CDR1 MNHEY and CDR2 SVGEGT. The CDR3: CASSYGQVREQYF. Written as DNA, the CDR3 is TGTGCCAGCAGTTACGGACAGGTTCGCGAGCAGTACTTC.

V usage is TRBV28 and J usage is TRBJ1-1; D is ambiguous. The CDR3 covers 13 residues. V lost 7 bases, J lost 8 bases, and 17 bases lay in between. CDR1 MDHEN and CDR2 SYDVKM come from the germline V gene. DNA for the CDR3: TGTGCCAGCAACCTTCCTGGGCTTCCAGAAGCTTTCTTT. Amino acids: CASNLPGLPEAFF.

The rearrangement links TRBV6-2 or TRBV6-3 to TRBJ2-7, with D perhaps TRBD1 or TRBD2 (5 bases each). The CDR3 extends over 12 amino acids. The germline V gene has CDR1 MNHEY and CDR2 SVGEGT. Trimming left V 4 bases short and J 4 bases short, with 8 bases between. The CDR3 sequence: CASSWGRYEQYF. In DNA form, the CDR3 reads TGTGCCAGCAGTTGGGGACGGTACGAGCAGTACTTC.

The V call is TRBV7-2, the J call TRBJ2-7, with D unclear. Germline V gene lookup returns CDR1 SGHTA and CDR2 FQGNSA. Trimming pared 5 bases from V and 0 bases from J, leaving 17 bases between. This CDR3 has 16 amino acids. The CDR3 is CASSEAAYESSYEQYF. The CDR3 DNA follows: TGTGCCAGCAGCGAGGCGGCATACGAGAGCTCCTACGAGCAGTACTTC.

The gene calls are TRBV7-9 and TRBJ1-1; the D is unclear. The germline CDR1 and CDR2 sequences are SEHNR and FQNEAQ (reference sequence). The CDR3 loop spans 13 amino acids. V was pared by 5 bases and J by 0 bases, with 7 bases between. The CDR3 DNA reads TGTGCCAGCAGCGGTCTCATGAACACTGAAGCTTTCTTT. The encoded protein is CASSGLMNTEAFF.

This clone occurred a few times. V is TRBV4-2 and J is TRBJ1-6, with a tentative D call TRBD1 (6 bases). CDR1 and CDR2 (germline): LGHNA, YNFKEQ. The CDR3 spans 13 residues. Trimming removed 3 bases at V and 11 bases at J, with 11 bases between. Here the CDR3 DNA reads TGTGCCAGCAGCCAGGAACAGGGAACACCCCTCCACTTT. It encodes CASSQEQGTPLHF.

The chain employs TRBV11-2 and TRBJ1-6; no firm D call. V lost 3 bases and J 5 bases, leaving 5 bases between the germline ends. This CDR3 comprises 13 residues. CDR1 SGHAT and CDR2 FQNNGV come from the germline V gene. The CDR3 loop is CASSFANNSPLHF. The DNA of the CDR3 is TGTGCCAGCAGCTTTGCGAATAATTCACCCCTCCACTTT.

The chain employs TRBV5-1 and TRBJ2-7; 10 bases fit TRBD1. CDR1 is SGHRS and CDR2 is YFSETQ in the germline V gene. The CDR3 extends over 14 amino acids. Trimming cost V 6 bases and J 12 bases; bases outside gene matches: 15. The CDR3 DNA sequence: TGCGCCAGCACCGGAGCAGACCGGGACAGGGGTCGGTACTTC. This encodes CASTGADRDRGRYF.

The chain carries TRBV3-1 (or the pseudogene TRBV3-2) and TRBJ2-7, with TRBD2 matching over 9 bases. The trim removed 4 bases at V and 1 base at J, leaving 8 bases unmatched. Germline CDR1 LGHDT, CDR2 YNNKEL (reference sequence). The CDR3 sequence is 16 residues long. CDR3 DNA: TGTGCCAGCAGCCGAGGACTAGCGAGAACTTCCTACGAGCAGTACTTC. Translated, it gives CASSRGLARTSYEQYF.

This sequence joins TRBV11-3 and TRBJ2-2, with D uncertain. Germline lookup yields CDR1 SGHNT and CDR2 YENEEA. CDR3 size: 14 residues. Trimming pared 2 bases from V and 1 base from J, leaving 5 bases between. CDR3 sequence: CASSLRGNTGELFF. The CDR3 DNA reads as TGTGCCAGCAGCTTAAGAGGGAACACCGGGGAGCTGTTTTTT.

This clone qualifies as large. The gene calls are TRBV5-1 and TRBJ1-5, with D unresolved. The V gene's germline CDR1 is SGHRS and CDR2 YFSETQ. Trimming cost V 2 bases and J 6 bases, with 9 bases left between them. This CDR3 is 13 amino acids long. CDR3 in DNA: TGCGCCAGCAGCTTCGGACGGGGTCAGCCCCAGCATTTT. It is translated as CASSFGRGQPQHF.